The 2 T cell receptor beta chains reported below all come from one sample, sequenced in a study of CD8 T cells in ankylosing spondylitis. A single record per CDR3 protein comes from TCRdb applying MiXCR to the 5' RACE reads. The data hold 250,000 or so distinct CDR3 sequences, with roughly a quarter observed a single time. The material sequenced was blood, either unsorted or a sorted T cell fraction (not recorded which). Receptors were obtained from a male donor with ankylosing spondylitis or in good health (not recorded which).

This clonotype came up many times. The chain employs TRBV28 and TRBJ2-7; D is unclear. Looked up from germline, CDR1 is MDHEN and CDR2 is SYDVKM. The ends were cut back, 9 bases at V and 0 bases at J, with 9 bases in the middle. The CDR3 has 12 residues. CDR3 protein: CASAEYSYEQYF. The DNA of the CDR3 is TGTGCCAGTGCAGAATACTCCTACGAGCAGTACTTC.

This chain connects TRBV12-3 or TRBV12-4 to TRBJ2-5; D is unresolved. V lost 2 bases and J lost 2, with 12 bases in between. The length of the CDR3 is 15 residues. In DNA, the CDR3 is TGTGCCAGCAGTTTAATGCTTGGAAGACAAGAGACCCAGTACTTC. It yields the protein CASSLMLGRQETQYF.